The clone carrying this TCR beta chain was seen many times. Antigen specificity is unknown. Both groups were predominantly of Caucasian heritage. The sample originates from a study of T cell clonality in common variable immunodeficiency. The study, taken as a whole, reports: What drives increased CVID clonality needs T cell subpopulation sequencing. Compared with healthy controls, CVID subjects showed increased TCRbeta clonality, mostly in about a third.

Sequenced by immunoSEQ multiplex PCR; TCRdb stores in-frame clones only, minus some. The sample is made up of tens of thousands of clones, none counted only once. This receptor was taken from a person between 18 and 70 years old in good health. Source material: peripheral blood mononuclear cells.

The CDR3 sequence is CSAQAPGLAGLETQYF. CDR3 DNA, as far as it was read: TGCAGTGCCCAGGCACCGGGACTAGCGGGGTTAGAGACC. The V and J genes are TRBV20-1 and TRBJ2-5; 13 bases align to TRBD2. The CDR3 is cut off 3 residues early in the read; its end comes from the germline J gene. CDR1 is DFQATT and CDR2 is SNEGSKA in the germline V gene (reference sequence). V lost 6 bases to trimming and J lost 4 bases; unmatched junction nucleotides: 11. The CDR3 is made up of 16 amino acids.